The 2 T cell receptor beta chains in this list originate from one sample, sequenced in a study of cytomegalovirus exposure and HLA in healthy donors. Only in-frame clones appear in the TCRdb table, and some are missing; sequencing was by immunoSEQ multiplex PCR. The table shows some 120,000 clones, with under 90% occurring only once. The specimen was PBMCs. Receptor source: a man aged 25 to 40 in good health and CMV-seronegative.

The V gene is TRBV7-6, the J gene TRBJ2-1; D is perhaps TRBD2 (7 bases). CDR3 size: 14 residues. Deletions cut 0 bases from V and 8 bases from J, with 11 bases between. Germline V gives CDR1 SGHVS, CDR2 FNYEAQ. The CDR3 nucleotides read TGTGCCAGCAGCTTAGCGGGGGGGCCCGATGAGCAGTTCTTC. This translates into CASSLAGGPDEQFF.

In this sample, this clone turned up once. The chain recombines TRBV28 with TRBJ2-5, with 7 bases that match TRBD1. V dropped 6 bases and J dropped 1; count of bases not matched to a gene: 2. Germline V gene sequence: CDR1 MDHEN, CDR2 SYDVKM. The CDR3 runs to 13 residues. Written as DNA, the CDR3 is TGTGCCAGCAGAGGGACAGTCCAAGAGACCCAGTACTTC. It translates to CASRGTVQETQYF.